This T cell receptor beta chain was retrieved from a study of immune heterogeneity within non-small cell lung tumors. Overall study context: Classification of the tumors gave a handful of squamous cell carcinomas, around 9 non-squamous carcinomas and 1 not otherwise specified. Study-wide findings and caveats: With local tumor mutational burden, local T-cell clonality showed a moderate but significant correlation (R 0.3 to 0.4). Identical dominant CDR3 beta clonotypes recurred among a patient's tumor sites, alongside site-unique high-frequency clones.

This CDR3 comprises 14 residues. J was trimmed by 4 bases and V by 6 bases; bases with no gene match: 8. Germline CDR1 LGHDT, CDR2 YNNKEL (reference sequence). Bulk tumor genomic DNA, roughly 540 ng per sample, was the template. Surgical sampling yielded several biopsies per primary tumor (spaced far apart). Curative surgical treatment was performed in patients who had newly diagnosed, untreated non-small cell lung cancer. Everyone who gave samples had just been diagnosed with non-small cell lung cancer and was having surgery with curative intent. As for this clonotype: Its matching antigen is unknown.

The TCR beta CDR3 region underwent multiplex PCR amplification with 32 V and 13 J primers. From the multiplex PCR reads, TCRdb called clonotypes with MiXCR, one entry per CDR3 protein. The top ten clones hold around 4% of a sample with fewer than 25,000 distinct CDR3 sequences, 25% to 30% of them seen once. The origin of this receptor is a middle-aged man with non-small cell lung cancer. The chain links TRBV3-1 to TRBJ1-1; the match to TRBD1 covers 7 bases. The specimen sequenced was lung tumor tissue. CDR3 nucleotides: TGTGCCAGCAGATCGGGACAGAGGGTCACTGAAGCTTTCTTT. It codes for CASRSGQRVTEAFF.